Following are 13 T cell receptor beta chains from one sample sequenced in a study of blood T cell repertoires in COVID-19. Sequencing used immunoSEQ multiplex PCR; TCRdb keeps in-frame clones, though not all of them. Seen here are some 50,000 clones, 75% to 90% observed once, and the top ten hold more than 4%. Specimen: peripheral blood. These TCRs come from a human donor in a cohort sampled during active COVID-19.

The chain recombines TRBV9 with TRBJ1-2; 7 bases align to TRBD1. CDR3 size: 12 residues. J was trimmed by 13 bases and V by 4 bases; bases with no gene match: 10. Germline lookup yields CDR1 SGDLS and CDR2 YYNGEE. CDR3 region: CASSSWDSPTTF. The DNA for the CDR3 is TGTGCCAGCAGCAGCTGGGACAGCCCAACCACCTTC.

The chain joins TRBV2 to TRBJ2-4; weak D call: TRBD1 (6 bases). Germline assignment: CDR1 SNHLY and CDR2 FYNNEI. Trimming removed 6 bases from V and 9 bases from J, with 18 bases in between. The CDR3 has 14 residues. The CDR3 is CASRLDSSFGIQYF. As DNA, the CDR3 is TGTGCCAGCAGGCTGGACAGCTCGTTTGGCATTCAGTACTTC.

The V call is TRBV11-2, the J call TRBJ1-3; 8 nucleotides line up with TRBD1. Germline CDR1 is SGHAT and CDR2 is FQNNGV. The CDR3 length is 16 residues. V dropped 0 bases and J dropped 5; count of bases not matched to a gene: 6. The CDR3 sequence: CASSLDLYRGRNTIYF. As DNA, the CDR3 is TGTGCCAGCAGCTTAGATCTGTACAGGGGGAGAAACACCATATATTTT. Complete variable domain (other parts from reference TRBV11-2 and TRBJ1-3): EAGVAQSPRYKIIEKRQSVAFWCNPISGHATLYWYQQILGQGPKLLIQFQNNGVVDDSQLPKDRFSAERLKGVDSTLKIQPAKLEDSAVYLCASSLDLYRGRNTIYFGEGSWLTVV.

The CDR3, as DNA: TGTGCCAGCAGCGTAGGACCTAGCGGGGATCACGAGCAGTACTTC. Residues: CASSVGPSGDHEQYF. The rearrangement uses TRBV9 and TRBJ2-7; 9 bases are a match to TRBD2. The CDR3 covers 15 residues. Losses at the gene ends were 0 bases for V and 5 bases for J; bases not matched to a gene: 6. The germline V gene has CDR1 SGDLS and CDR2 YYNGEE.

CDR3 in DNA: TGCGCCAGCAGCTTGGCCGGGACAGGGGTAAAGAGGGCCAAAAACATTCAGTACTTC. Translating it yields CASSLAGTGVKRAKNIQYF. This chain uses TRBV5-1 with TRBJ2-4; 10 nucleotides line up with TRBD1. The CDR3 is made up of 19 amino acids. The germline V gene has CDR1 SGHRS and CDR2 YFSETQ. V lost 0 bases, J lost 1 base, and 10 bases stayed unmatched.

As regards this clone: The junction shows a germline mismatch at one end, possibly a read error. The chain couples TRBV27 to TRBJ2-1; 9 nucleotides align to TRBD2. The CDR3 contains 17 residues. The germline V gene has CDR1 MNHEY and CDR2 SMNVEV (reference sequence). CDR3 amino acids: CASSHLLAGTSHNEQFF. The CDR3 nucleotides are TGTGCCAGCAGTCATTTGCTAGCGGGAACCTCCCACAATGAGCAGTTCTTC.

The rearrangement links TRBV25-1 to TRBJ1-1, with D possibly TRBD1 on 5 matching bases. Germline V lookup: CDR1 MGHDK, CDR2 SYGVNS. CDR3 size: 14 residues. The germline V and J ends were trimmed by 0 bases and 7 bases, with 12 bases remaining between them. Here the CDR3 DNA reads TGTGCCAGCAGTGAATATATAGGGGTCCGTGAAGCTTTCTTT. This translates into CASSEYIGVREAFF.

The rearrangement joins TRBV20-1 to TRBJ2-7; D remains unclear. V was pared by 4 bases and J by 2 bases, with 6 bases between. This CDR3 is 11 amino acids long. Germline lookup yields CDR1 DFQATT and CDR2 SNEGSKA (reference sequence). This CDR3 reads CSANIPYEQYF. In DNA form, the CDR3 reads TGCAGTGCTAACATCCCCTACGAGCAGTACTTC.

J is TRBJ2-5 and V is TRBV28, with 10 positions matching TRBD2. The CDR3 runs to 13 residues. Germline trimming cut 6 bases from V and 5 bases from J; bases unmatched to any gene: 3. From germline, CDR1 is MDHEN and CDR2 SYDVKM. The CDR3 coding sequence is TGTGCCAGCAGGAGTAGCGGGAGGGAGACCCAGTACTTC. This encodes CASRSSGRETQYF.

This rearrangement joins TRBV18 to TRBJ2-2, with 8 bases aligning to TRBD2. V shed 5 bases, J shed 1 base, and the junction held 6 bases outside the gene matches. Germline V lookup: CDR1 KGHSH, CDR2 LQKENI. The CDR3 totals 16 residues. The DNA of the CDR3 is TGTGCCAGCTCATCTAGACTAGCGCAGAACACCGGGGAGCTGTTTTTT. This encodes CASSSRLAQNTGELFF.

V is TRBV30 and J is TRBJ2-5; the D gene is possibly TRBD2 (6 bases). CDR1 is GTSNPN, CDR2 SVGIG, per germline (reference sequence). This CDR3 has 13 residues. With 4 bases removed from V and 7 bases from J, the gap between germline ends came to 16 bases. The CDR3 DNA reads TGTGCCTGGAATACTCGACTAGGCTGGACCCAGTACTTC. Translation gives CAWNTRLGWTQYF.

V is TRBV6-5 and J is TRBJ2-7; maybe TRBD1 (6 bases). This CDR3 contains 14 residues. CDR1 is MNHEY and CDR2 is SVGAGI in the germline V gene. V dropped 6 bases and J dropped 3 bases, with 15 bases sitting between them. The CDR3 here is CASSQQGSFYEQYF. DNA for the CDR3: TGTGCCAGCAGCCAACAGGGTTCTTTCTACGAGCAGTACTTC.

The chain carries TRBV7-2 and TRBJ2-3; 8 bases align to TRBD1. This CDR3 region has 14 residues. After removal of 1 base from V and 3 bases from J, the junction contained 0 bases not matched to a gene. Germline assignment: CDR1 SGHTA and CDR2 FQGNSA. CDR3 loop: CASSLDRGTDTQYF. As DNA, the CDR3 is TGTGCCAGCAGCTTAGACAGGGGGACAGATACGCAGTATTTT.